This is a list of T cell receptor beta chains from one sample in a study of blood T cell repertoires in COVID-19. Here immunoSEQ multiplex PCR was the method, and the copy in TCRdb shows in-frame clones only, minus some. The sample contains more than 300,000 clones, about 85% of which appear only once. Sequenced: PBMCs or T cells enriched from blood (not recorded which). The receptors were sampled from a woman aged 30 to 39 who had recovered from COVID-19. Each CDR3 is given with its conserved first and last residue. The D gene is left open where the match is weak. Not every row has a clone size; where given, it reads once, few, many or a size class.

d_gene	abundance	v_gene	j_gene	CDR3aa	CDR3nt
.	.	TRBV30	TRBJ2-7	CAWSSTQAPTYEQYF	TGTGCCTGGAGCAGTACCCAGGCCCCTACCTACGAGCAGTACTTC
.	.	TRBV30	TRBJ1-1	CAWRDTYTEAFF	TGTGCCTGGAGGGACACCTACACTGAAGCTTTCTTT
.	once	TRBV7-9	TRBJ1-1	CASSLYEGSEAFF	TGTGCCAGCAGCTTATATGAGGGCAGTGAAGCTTTCTTT
.	.	TRBV3-1/TRBV3-2	TRBJ1-6	CASSPLRQAPLHF	TGTGCCAGCAGCCCTCTCCGACAGGCACCCCTCCACTTT
TRBD2	.	TRBV5-1	TRBJ2-1	CASHTTGLAEANEQFF	TGCGCCAGCCATACCACTGGACTAGCGGAGGCCAATGAGCAGTTCTTC
TRBD1	.	TRBV10-3	TRBJ1-2	CAISPIGGAGGYTF	TGTGCCATCAGCCCCATAGGGGGCGCGGGGGGCTACACCTTC
.	.	TRBV2	TRBJ1-5	CASRGGTQPQHF	TGTGCCAGCAGGGGGGGGACTCAGCCCCAGCATTTT
.	few	TRBV19	TRBJ2-7	CASSNNAGQYF	TGTGCCAGTAGTAATAATGCGGGGCAGTACTTC
.	.	TRBV6-5	TRBJ2-3	CASSYTAGTDTQYF	TGTGCCAGCAGTTACACAGCGGGCACAGATACGCAGTATTTT
TRBD2	once	TRBV5-1	TRBJ2-5	CASSLLASGGTQETQYF	TGCGCCAGCAGCTTGCTCGCTAGCGGGGGGACCCAAGAGACCCAGTACTTC
.	.	TRBV7-9	TRBJ1-1	CASNSGGGGPEAFF	TGTGCCAGCAATAGTGGGGGCGGGGGCCCTGAAGCTTTCTTT
.	.	TRBV28	TRBJ1-4	CASSSRGNFEKLFF	TGTGCCAGCAGCTCGAGAGGGAATTTTGAAAAACTGTTTTTT
.	.	TRBV7-9	TRBJ2-2	CASSERRGGELFF	TGTGCCAGCAGCGAAAGGAGGGGCGGGGAGCTGTTTTTT
TRBD1	.	TRBV5-1	TRBJ1-1	CASSLGGQGAGTEAFF	TGCGCCAGCAGCTTGGGTGGACAGGGGGCGGGCACTGAAGCTTTCTTT
TRBD1	.	TRBV6-1	TRBJ1-2	CASSDLQGANVYGYTF	TGTGCCAGCAGTGACTTACAGGGGGCAAATGTCTATGGCTACACCTTC
TRBD2	few	TRBV4-1	TRBJ2-7	CASSPSPLRGAHYEQYF	TGCGCCAGCAGCCCCTCACCCTTGCGGGGGGCTCACTACGAGCAGTACTTC
.	.	TRBV5-6	TRBJ1-2	CASRKGGGRAYGYTF	TGTGCCAGCAGAAAGGGTGGTGGCAGGGCCTATGGCTACACCTTC
TRBD1	.	TRBV5-4	TRBJ1-4	CASSLGVQGNEKLFF	TGTGCCAGCAGCCTTGGGGTACAGGGGAACGAAAAACTGTTTTTT
.	.	TRBV30	TRBJ2-6	CAWSVQGSSGANVLTF	TGTGCCTGGAGTGTACAGGGTTCCTCTGGGGCCAACGTCCTGACTTTC
TRBD1	.	TRBV27	TRBJ1-5	CASRTGSNQPQHF	TGTGCCAGCAGGACAGGGAGCAATCAGCCCCAGCATTTT
.	.	TRBV7-6	TRBJ2-5	CASSSEGQAGETQYF	TGTGCCAGCAGCTCCGAGGGCCAGGCCGGGGAGACCCAGTACTTC
TRBD1	once	TRBV9	TRBJ2-7	CASSVGGRGYEQYF	TGTGCCAGCAGCGTAGGGGGCAGGGGGTACGAGCAGTACTTC
.	.	TRBV19	TRBJ2-1	CASGGDGLSYNEQFF	TGTGCCAGTGGAGGGGACGGCTTGTCCTACAATGAGCAGTTCTTC
.	.	TRBV6-1	TRBJ1-5	CASSEVGGLQPQHF	TGTGCCAGCAGTGAAGTCGGGGGGCTTCAGCCCCAGCATTTT
.	.	TRBV6-5	TRBJ1-5	CASSYSGPESNQPQHF	TGTGCCAGCAGTTACTCGGGGCCAGAAAGCAATCAGCCCCAGCATTTT
TRBD1	.	TRBV4-1	TRBJ1-5	CASSQVVVGTGEYSRPQHF	TGCGCCAGCAGCCAAGTAGTCGTCGGGACAGGGGAATACTCCCGGCCCCAGCATTTT
TRBD1	.	TRBV19	TRBJ1-2	CASSTRRGDRGLYGYTF	TGTGCCAGTAGTACCCGTCGAGGGGACAGGGGGCTTTATGGCTACACCTTC
.	.	TRBV30	TRBJ1-1	CAWSGRGNTEAFF	TGTGCCTGGAGTGGGAGGGGGAACACTGAAGCTTTCTTT
.	.	TRBV27	TRBJ1-5	CASSTYRDAGNQPQHF	TGTGCCAGCAGTACATACAGGGATGCAGGGAATCAGCCCCAGCATTTT
.	few	TRBV6-5	TRBJ1-4	CASSYSGGYEKLFF	TGTGCCAGCAGTTACTCTGGGGGGTACGAAAAACTGTTTTTT
.	.	TRBV6-1	TRBJ1-4	CASSEGSEKLFF	TGTGCCAGCAGTGAAGGGAGTGAAAAACTGTTTTTT
.	.	TRBV5-4	TRBJ2-7	CASSLDLRGTYEQYF	TGTGCCAGCAGCTTGGATTTACGGGGGACTTACGAGCAGTACTTC
.	.	TRBV2	TRBJ1-5	CASSARGDSNQPQHF	TGTGCCAGCAGTGCAAGGGGCGATAGCAATCAGCCCCAGCATTTT
.	.	TRBV5-1	TRBJ2-1	CASSLPLSSYNEQFF	TGCGCCAGCAGCTTGCCACTGAGCTCCTACAATGAGCAGTTCTTC
.	.	TRBV4-2	TRBJ1-6	CASSQGGVMRDSPLHF	TGTGCCAGCAGCCAAGGTGGGGTCATGCGGGATTCACCCCTCCACTTT
.	.	TRBV19	TRBJ1-3	CASRVGGEVSGNTIYF	TGTGCCAGCAGGGTGGGGGGGGAAGTATCCGGAAACACCATATATTTT
TRBD2	.	TRBV15	TRBJ2-7	CATSRAGGSYEQYF	TGTGCCACCAGCAGAGCGGGGGGCTCCTACGAGCAGTACTTC
TRBD1	.	TRBV6-5	TRBJ1-5	CASRATGQGTQPQHF	TGTGCCAGCAGGGCAACGGGACAGGGTACTCAGCCCCAGCATTTT
.	.	TRBV15	TRBJ1-1	CATSQLWVRRPMNTEAFF	TGTGCCACCAGCCAGCTTTGGGTTCGCAGGCCGATGAACACTGAAGCTTTCTTT
TRBD1	.	TRBV19	TRBJ1-5	CASNDRGNQPQHF	TGTGCCAGTAACGACAGGGGGAATCAGCCCCAGCATTTT
TRBD1	.	TRBV2	TRBJ1-5	CASKPRQGDQPQHF	TGTGCCAGCAAGCCCCGACAGGGGGATCAGCCCCAGCATTTT
.	.	TRBV6-6	TRBJ1-2	CATDSLQGYGYTF	TGTGCCACGGACAGTCTCCAGGGCTATGGCTACACCTTC
TRBD1	.	TRBV29-1	TRBJ1-2	CSVAEFGTDDGYTF	TGCAGCGTTGCCGAGTTCGGGACAGACGATGGCTACACCTTC
.	.	TRBV19	TRBJ2-4	CASSTPPGHPAKNIQYF	TGTGCCAGTAGTACACCACCGGGACACCCAGCCAAAAACATTCAGTACTTC
TRBD1	.	TRBV19	TRBJ2-5	CASSIVPGGLETQYF	TGTGCCAGTAGTATAGTCCCAGGGGGCTTGGAGACCCAGTACTTC
TRBD1	.	TRBV6-2/TRBV6-3	TRBJ1-2	CASSYGGQAYGYTF	TGTGCCAGCAGTTACGGCGGACAGGCCTATGGCTACACCTTC
.	.	TRBV5-6	TRBJ2-4	CASSRETGTLYAKNIQYF	TGTGCCAGCAGCCGAGAAACCGGGACTCTTTATGCCAAAAACATTCAGTACTTC
TRBD1	once	TRBV27	TRBJ1-1	CASSFYRQGEAFF	TGTGCCAGCAGTTTCTACCGACAGGGTGAAGCTTTCTTT
.	.	TRBV19	TRBJ1-5	CASRGYSNQPQHF	TGTGCCAGTCGGGGGTATAGCAATCAGCCCCAGCATTTT
TRBD1	.	TRBV7-9	TRBJ1-5	CASSLAGTGHEPQHF	TGTGCCAGCAGCTTAGCCGGGACAGGGCATGAGCCCCAGCATTTT
.	.	TRBV6-4	TRBJ2-3	CASSDSGGGTDTQYF	TGTGCCAGCAGTGACTCTGGCGGGGGCACAGATACGCAGTATTTT
TRBD1	.	TRBV19	TRBJ1-1	CASGRLQDRGTEAFF	TGTGCCAGTGGGCGTCTTCAGGACAGGGGCACTGAAGCTTTCTTT
.	.	TRBV2	TRBJ1-1	CAASVEYSAEAFF	TGTGCCGCCTCGGTCGAGTACTCCGCCGAAGCTTTCTTT
TRBD1	.	TRBV6-2/TRBV6-3	TRBJ1-2	CASSPPGQGPASCTF	TGTGCCAGCAGTCCGCCGGGACAGGGGCCTGCTAGCTGCACCTTC
TRBD1	.	TRBV4-3	TRBJ1-4	CASSQGRQGINEKLFF	TGCGCCAGCAGCCAAGGCAGACAGGGCATTAATGAAAAACTGTTTTTT
.	.	TRBV11-2	TRBJ2-5	CASSPGPKETQYF	TGTGCCAGCAGCCCCGGTCCAAAAGAGACCCAGTACTTC
TRBD2	.	TRBV27	TRBJ2-1	CASSLLGLAGSLSSYNEQFF	TGTGCCAGCAGTTTATTGGGACTAGCGGGGTCCTTAAGCTCCTACAATGAGCAGTTCTTC
.	.	TRBV7-9	TRBJ1-6	CASSLRTDAPLHF	TGTGCCAGCAGCTTAAGGACAGACGCACCCCTCCACTTT